Shown below are 21 T cell receptor beta chains from a single sample sequenced in a study of T cells and copy number aberrations in small-cell lung cancer. The data were produced by immunoSEQ multiplex PCR, yet TCRdb's version contains in-frame clones alone and is incomplete. The table includes some 2,000 clones, approximately 80% detected once. What was sequenced was tumor tissue. These receptor sequences come from a man in his 60s with small cell lung cancer.

The V gene is TRBV7-3, the J gene TRBJ2-3; the match to TRBD2 covers 8 bases. J gave up 1 base and V 5 bases, and 5 bases lay outside the gene matches. There are 15 residues in the CDR3. Germline values: CDR1 SGHTA, CDR2 FQGTGA. The CDR3 nucleotides are TGTGCCAGCAGCCGACTAGCGTCTCGCACAGATACGCAGTATTTT. Its protein is CASSRLASRTDTQYF. The full variable domain, its missing parts supplied by reference TRBV7-3 and TRBJ2-3, is GAGVSQTPSNKVTEKGKYVELRCDPISGHTALYWYRQSLGQGPEFLIYFQGTGAADDSGLPNDRFFAVRPEGSVSTLKIQRTERGDSAVYLCASSRLASRTDTQYFGPGTRLTVL.

The chain carries TRBV25-1 and TRBJ2-7, with unresolved D. The ends were cut back, 4 bases at V and 2 bases at J, with 9 bases in the middle. This CDR3 is built from 13 residues. Germline assignment: CDR1 MGHDK and CDR2 SYGVNS. CDR3 sequence reads: CASSGAQTYEQYF. The CDR3 DNA sequence: TGTGCCAGCAGTGGTGCCCAGACCTACGAGCAGTACTTC.

This chain joins TRBV11-2 and TRBJ2-5, with 7 bases matching TRBD2. The germline V gene has CDR1 SGHAT and CDR2 FQNNGV. The V gene end was trimmed by 1 base and the J gene end by 7 bases; junction bases not matched to a gene: 15. CDR3 length: 17 residues. Here the CDR3 reads CASSLGVGRETQRTQYF. CDR3 nucleotides: TGTGCCAGCAGCTTAGGAGTTGGGCGGGAGACCCAAAGGACCCAGTACTTC.

V gene TRBV5-4 combines with J gene TRBJ2-1; D perhaps matches TRBD1 (5 bases). This CDR3 contains 13 residues. Trimming took off 4 bases at V and 4 bases at J, with 9 bases between the two ends. Germline values: CDR1 SGHNT, CDR2 YYREEE (reference sequence). CDR3 DNA sequence: TGTGCCAGCAGCACCCCAGGGTACAATGAGCAGTTCTTC. This codes for CASSTPGYNEQFF.

The chain joins TRBV6-6 to TRBJ1-1, with D maybe TRBD1 (6 bases). The CDR3 consists of 16 residues. Germline V gene sequence: CDR1 MNHNY, CDR2 SVGAGI (reference sequence). Trimming shortened V by 0 bases and J by 3 bases, and 14 bases separated the two germline ends. CDR3 nucleotide sequence: TGTGCCAGCAGTTACTCGAAGGGGGGTGGGGACACTGAAGCTTTCTTT. It translates to CASSYSKGGGDTEAFF.

This clone has just one count. This chain links TRBV4-1 with TRBJ2-3, with TRBD1 matching 8 bases. In germline, CDR1 is MGHRA, CDR2 YSYEKL. V shed 0 bases and J 0 bases; nucleotides not matched to a gene: 5. This CDR3 is built from 17 residues. The CDR3 loop is CASSQERGDRSTDTQYF. In nucleotides, the CDR3 is TGCGCCAGCAGCCAAGAACGAGGGGACAGGAGCACAGATACGCAGTATTTT.

This chain links TRBV4-1 with TRBJ1-4; no clear D. Germline V gene lookup returns CDR1 MGHRA and CDR2 YSYEKL. The CDR3 is made up of 15 amino acids. Trimming stripped 0 bases from V and 5 bases from J, with 10 bases between. CDR3 bases: TGCGCCAGCAGCCAAGATGGAACCAGGAATGAAAAACTGTTTTTT. Translating it yields CASSQDGTRNEKLFF.

This clone was detected only once. The genes are TRBV25-1 and TRBJ1-2, with D maybe TRBD1 (5 bases). CDR3 length equals 13 residues. V was cut by 3 bases and J by 3 bases, with 8 bases left in between. Germline CDR1 reads MGHDK; CDR2 reads SYGVNS. The CDR3 region is CASSDGHYYGYTF. DNA for the CDR3: TGTGCCAGCAGTGACGGACACTACTATGGCTACACCTTC.

This chain joins TRBV15 and TRBJ2-3; D might be TRBD2 (6 bases). The CDR3 contains 12 residues. Trimming took off 9 bases at V and 6 bases at J, with 13 bases between the two ends. Germline V gives CDR1 LNHNV, CDR2 YYDKDF (reference sequence). This chain's CDR3 is CATRGVTDTQYF. CDR3 sequence (DNA): TGTGCCACTCGCGGGGTTACGGATACGCAGTATTTT.

This chain uses TRBV10-1 with TRBJ2-6; no clear D. V lost 5 bases to trimming and J lost 5 bases, with 22 bases between them. The germline gives CDR1 WNHNN, CDR2 SYGVQD (reference sequence). This CDR3 is built from 18 residues. The CDR3: CASSTRQRSQSRANVLTF. The CDR3 DNA sequence: TGCGCCAGCAGTACGCGGCAAAGATCACAAAGTCGGGCCAACGTCCTGACTTTC.

The chain is built from TRBV7-2 and TRBJ2-3; the D is unclear. The ends were cut back, 5 bases at V and 2 bases at J, with 5 bases in the middle. The V gene's germline CDR1 is SGHTA and CDR2 FQGNSA. The CDR3 has 12 residues. The DNA of the CDR3 is TGTGCCAGCAGCGCAACCACAGATACGCAGTATTTT. Protein sequence: CASSATTDTQYF.

V gene TRBV6-1 combines with J gene TRBJ1-1; weak D call: TRBD1 (6 bases). This CDR3 comprises 14 residues. Germline CDR1 reads MNHNS; CDR2 reads SASEGT. V gave up 3 bases and J gave up 5 bases, with 13 bases separating them. This CDR3 reads CASSDIRGWTEAFF. In DNA, the CDR3 is TGTGCCAGCAGTGACATTAGGGGGTGGACTGAAGCTTTCTTT.

With regard to this clone: The junction departs from germline at one end; a sequencing error may be responsible. The V gene is TRBV16, the J gene TRBJ1-2; D is unclear. The germline V gene has CDR1 KGHSY and CDR2 FQNENV. The CDR3 extends over 15 amino acids. The CDR3 here is CASSSKRVVRKTYGF. The CDR3 region has the DNA TGTGCCAGCAGCTCCAAACGGGTCGTTAGAAAGACCTATGGCTTC.

This clone has more than one count but fewer than ten. The chain has TRBV11-2 and TRBJ2-7, with 11 bases fitting TRBD1. J was trimmed by 4 bases and V by 3 bases; bases with no gene match: 5. The CDR3 is 15 residues long. The germline gives CDR1 SGHAT, CDR2 FQNNGV. The CDR3 here is CASSFPGTGGYEQYF. The DNA of the CDR3 is TGTGCCAGCAGCTTCCCTGGGACAGGGGGTTACGAGCAGTACTTC.

About this clone: The sample contains more than one DNA sequence encoding this CDR3. The chain has TRBV15 and TRBJ2-3; possible D gene TRBD2, 6 bases. CDR1 is LNHNV and CDR2 is YYDKDF in the germline V gene (reference sequence). Between the trimmed V and J ends, which lost 3 bases and 3 bases, there was a span of 13 bases. The CDR3 is 15 amino acids. The CDR3 region has the DNA TGTGCCACCAGCAGGACACTAGGGAGGACAGATACGCAGTATTTT. It is translated as CATSRTLGRTDTQYF.

The rearrangement joins TRBV6-1 to TRBJ2-7, with D possibly TRBD2 on 5 matching bases. The ends were cut back, 4 bases at V and 2 bases at J, with 15 bases in the middle. The germline V gene encodes CDR1 MNHNS and CDR2 SASEGT. The CDR3 extends over 15 amino acids. CDR3 residues: CASSVQPSGTYEQYF. In DNA, the CDR3 is TGTGCCAGCAGTGTACAGCCTTCGGGGACCTACGAGCAGTACTTC.

The V and J genes are TRBV27 and TRBJ2-5; perhaps TRBD2 as D (6 bases). TRBJ2-7 matches the DNA end more closely, so the J call is doubtful. From germline, CDR1 is MNHEY and CDR2 SMNVEV (reference sequence). This CDR3 region has 14 residues. Written as DNA, the CDR3 is TGTGCCAGCAGTCCCGCGGGGTCTTTATACGAGCAGTACTTC. This gives the protein CASSPAGSLYEQYF.

This clone turned up a few times. The genes are TRBV6-5 and TRBJ2-3, with 11 nucleotides matching TRBD2. Per the germline V gene, CDR1 is MNHEY and CDR2 is SVGAGI. This CDR3 has 15 amino acids. The V and J ends lost 6 bases and 6 bases, in that order; junction bases with no gene match: 8. In DNA, the CDR3 is TGTGCCAGCAGAGGACTAGCGGGCGGAGGGGATACGCAGTATTTT. Its protein product is CASRGLAGGGDTQYF.

This clone was recorded only once. The chain couples TRBV5-4 to TRBJ2-7; D unclear. CDR1 is SGHNT, CDR2 YYREEE, per germline (reference sequence). This CDR3 is 16 amino acids long. The ends were cut back, 4 bases at V and 2 bases at J, with 19 bases in the middle. Written as DNA, the CDR3 is TGTGCCAGCAGCCCCTACGTGGCAGTTCTGGCCTACGAGCAGTACTTC. This translates into CASSPYVAVLAYEQYF.

This chain joins TRBV30 and TRBJ1-5; D is ambiguous. V lost 2 bases to trimming and J lost 2 bases, with 7 bases between them. Germline assignment: CDR1 GTSNPN and CDR2 SVGIG (reference sequence). This CDR3 is built from 13 residues. The CDR3 DNA reads as TGTGCCTGGAGTCCCCGTGGCAATCAGCCCCAGCATTTT. This translates into CAWSPRGNQPQHF.

The CDR3 sequence: CASSSGTTGANVLTF. CDR3 DNA: TGCGCCAGCAGCTCCGGGACTACTGGGGCCAACGTCCTGACTTTC. The chain joins TRBV5-1 to TRBJ2-6; 7 bases are shared with TRBD2. Per germline, CDR1 SGHRS and CDR2 YFSETQ. V lost 3 bases and J lost 2; bases outside the gene matches: 2. This CDR3 is 15 amino acids long.